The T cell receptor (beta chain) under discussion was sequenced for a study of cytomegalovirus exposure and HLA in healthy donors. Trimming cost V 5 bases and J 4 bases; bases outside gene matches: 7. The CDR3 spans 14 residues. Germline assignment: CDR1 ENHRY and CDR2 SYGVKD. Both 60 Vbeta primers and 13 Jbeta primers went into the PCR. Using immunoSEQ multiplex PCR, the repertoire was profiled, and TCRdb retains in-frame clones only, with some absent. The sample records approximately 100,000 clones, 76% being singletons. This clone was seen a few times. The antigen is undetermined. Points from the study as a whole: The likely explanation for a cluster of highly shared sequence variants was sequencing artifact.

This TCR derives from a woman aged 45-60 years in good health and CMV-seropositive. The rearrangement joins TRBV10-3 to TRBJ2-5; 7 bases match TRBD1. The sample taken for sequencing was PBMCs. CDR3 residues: CAISWTGDGETQYF. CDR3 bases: TGTGCCATCAGTTGGACAGGTGACGGAGAGACCCAGTACTTC.